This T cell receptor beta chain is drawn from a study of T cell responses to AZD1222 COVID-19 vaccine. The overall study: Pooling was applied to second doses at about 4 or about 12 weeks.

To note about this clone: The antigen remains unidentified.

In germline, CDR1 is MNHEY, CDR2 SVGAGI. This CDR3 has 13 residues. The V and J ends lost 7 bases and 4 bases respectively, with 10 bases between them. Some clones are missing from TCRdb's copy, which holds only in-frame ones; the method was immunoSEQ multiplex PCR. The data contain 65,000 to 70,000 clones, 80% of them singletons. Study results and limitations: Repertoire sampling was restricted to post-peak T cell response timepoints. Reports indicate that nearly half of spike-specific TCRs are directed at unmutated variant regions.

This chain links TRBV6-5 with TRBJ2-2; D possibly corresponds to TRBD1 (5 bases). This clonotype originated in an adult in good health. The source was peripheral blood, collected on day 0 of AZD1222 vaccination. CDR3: CASNQGGTGELFF. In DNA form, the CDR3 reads TGTGCCAGCAATCAGGGTGGCACCGGGGAGCTGTTTTTT.